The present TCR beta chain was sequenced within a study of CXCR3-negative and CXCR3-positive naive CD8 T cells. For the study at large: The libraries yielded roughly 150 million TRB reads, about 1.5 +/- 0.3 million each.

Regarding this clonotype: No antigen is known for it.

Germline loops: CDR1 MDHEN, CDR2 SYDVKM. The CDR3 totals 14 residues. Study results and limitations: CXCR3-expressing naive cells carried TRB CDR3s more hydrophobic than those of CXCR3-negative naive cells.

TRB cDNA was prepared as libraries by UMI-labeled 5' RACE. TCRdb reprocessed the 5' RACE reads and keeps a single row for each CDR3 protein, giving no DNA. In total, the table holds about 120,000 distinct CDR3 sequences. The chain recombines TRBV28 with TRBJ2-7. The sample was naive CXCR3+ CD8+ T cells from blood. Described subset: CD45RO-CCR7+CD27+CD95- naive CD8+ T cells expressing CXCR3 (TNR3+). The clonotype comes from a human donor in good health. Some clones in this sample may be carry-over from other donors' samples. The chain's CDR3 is CASKGEDAPDEQYF.